The 18 T cell receptor beta chains below come from one sample, sequenced in a study of blood T cells in healthy people across ages. Sample-barcoded 5' priming and a J-beta primer mix drove a second PCR of about 6 to 11 cycles. TCRdb re-called the 5' RACE reads with MiXCR, one entry per CDR3 protein. Of approximately 2,000,000 distinct CDR3 sequences listed, about two fifths were seen once; the top ten hold under 30%. The sequencing input was blood. These TCRs come from a human donor in good health.

The chain joins TRBV12-3 or TRBV12-4 to TRBJ2-1; D not certain. Trimming pared 3 bases from V and 4 bases from J, leaving 13 bases between. This CDR3 has 15 amino acids. CDR3 sequence: CASSFAEFPYNEQFF. CDR3 DNA: TGTGCCAGCAGTTTTGCGGAGTTTCCTTACAATGAGCAGTTCTTC.

This clonotype was seen a single time. V usage is TRBV7-2 and J usage is TRBJ2-1, with 10 bases lining up with TRBD2. CDR3 length equals 15 residues. CDR1 and CDR2 from the germline V gene are SGHTA and FQGNSA. Trimming took 6 bases from V and 3 from J; bases not matched to a gene: 5. The DNA for the CDR3 is TGTGCCAGCAGGGCCGGGACTAGCGACTACAATGAGCAGTTCTTC. As protein: CASRAGTSDYNEQFF.

This chain connects TRBV6-1 to TRBJ2-7, with no clear D. The CDR3 covers 13 residues. The V and J ends lost 4 bases and 3 bases respectively, with 10 bases between them. The germline V gene encodes CDR1 MNHNS and CDR2 SASEGT. CDR3 amino acids: CASSVDHGYEQYF. For the CDR3, the DNA is TGTGCCAGCAGTGTGGATCACGGCTACGAGCAGTACTTC.

This clonotype was picked up one time. The chain joins TRBV7-2 to TRBJ2-3; the D gene is possibly TRBD2 (5 bases). Germline V gene sequence: CDR1 SGHTA, CDR2 FQGNSA. This CDR3 is built from 15 residues. The ends were cut back, 5 bases at V and 2 bases at J, with 14 bases in the middle. CDR3 amino acids: CASSQADVYTDTQYF. DNA for the CDR3: TGTGCCAGCAGCCAAGCGGACGTATACACAGATACGCAGTATTTT.

The J gene is TRBJ1-2, the V gene TRBV5-5; unclear D gene. The CDR3 totals 14 residues. Germline V gene lookup returns CDR1 SGHKS and CDR2 YYEKEE (reference sequence). Between the trimmed V and J ends, which lost 0 bases and 6 bases, there was a span of 12 bases. Here the CDR3 reads CASSLVIVTDGYTF. For the CDR3, the DNA is TGTGCCAGCAGCTTGGTTATAGTTACCGATGGCTACACCTTC. Full variable domain (missing parts from reference TRBV5-5 and TRBJ1-2): DAGVTQSPTHLIKTRGQQVTLRCSPISGHKSVSWYQQVLGQGPQFIFQYYEKEERGRGNFPDRFSARQFPNYSSELNVNALLLGDSALYLCASSLVIVTDGYTFGSGTRLTVV.

This clonotype occurred once. The chain carries TRBV12-3 or TRBV12-4 and TRBJ2-3, with 7 nucleotides matching TRBD1. V shed 7 bases and J 2 bases; nucleotides not matched to a gene: 12. This CDR3 is built from 16 residues. The CDR3 sequence: CASIQSGTVYTDTQYF. DNA for the CDR3: TGTGCCAGCATTCAATCCGGGACAGTGTACACAGATACGCAGTATTTT.

V gene TRBV7-3 combines with J gene TRBJ2-2; D is perhaps TRBD1 (5 bases). The length of the CDR3 is 16 residues. The germline V and J ends were trimmed by 2 bases and 5 bases, with 15 bases remaining between them. The V gene's germline CDR1 is SGHTA and CDR2 FQGTGA. CDR3 sequence (DNA): TGTGCCAGCAGCTTATCAGCAGGGCCAGGTACCGGGGAGCTGTTTTTT. It translates to CASSLSAGPGTGELFF.

This clonotype was seen a few times. The chain carries TRBV9 and TRBJ1-2, with a weak D call TRBD1 (6 bases). V was trimmed by 2 bases and J by 2 bases, leaving 10 bases between them. The CDR3 loop spans 14 amino acids. CDR1 and CDR2 from the germline V gene are SGDLS and YYNGEE. The CDR3 loop reads CASSVRGGNYGYTF. The CDR3 bases are TGTGCCAGCAGCGTCCGAGGGGGAAACTATGGCTACACCTTC. The entire variable domain, with the rest obtained from reference TRBV9 and TRBJ1-2, is as follows: DSGVTQTPKHLITATGQRVTLRCSPRSGDLSVYWYQQSLDQGLQFLIQYYNGEERAKGNILERFSAQQFPDLHSELNLSSLELGDSALYFCASSVRGGNYGYTFGSGTRLTVV.

The V and J genes are TRBV7-6 and TRBJ1-2, with a tentative D call TRBD1 (6 bases). There are 16 residues in the CDR3. Trimming left V 5 bases short and J 4 bases short, with 20 bases between. Germline CDR1 reads SGHVS; CDR2 reads FNYEAQ. The CDR3 loop reads CASSPWAGAKSYGYTF. The CDR3 nucleotides read TGTGCCAGCAGCCCCTGGGCGGGGGCAAAGTCCTATGGCTACACCTTC.

This sequence joins TRBV12-5 and TRBJ2-1; D possibly corresponds to TRBD2 (6 bases). This CDR3 comprises 15 residues. The V gene's germline CDR1 is LGHNT and CDR2 FRNRAP. Trimming left V 8 bases short and J 10 bases short, with 24 bases between. CDR3 nucleotides: TGTGCTAGTATGGCCGATATCTATGGCGGGGAGGAGCAGTTCTTC. It specifies CASMADIYGGEEQFF.

The chain couples TRBV20-1 to TRBJ1-2; no reliable D call. The V end was cut by 2 bases, the J end by 2 bases, with 6 bases between. Germline V gene data show CDR1 as DFQATT and CDR2 as SNEGSKA (reference sequence). The CDR3 consists of 12 residues. CDR3 region: CSARRTNYGYTF. The CDR3 nucleotides are TGCAGTGCTAGAAGAACAAACTATGGCTACACCTTC.

J is TRBJ2-7 and V is TRBV29-1, with 9 bases that match TRBD2. The junction had 6 bases not matched to a gene; V was cut back by 6 bases and J by 3 bases. Germline CDR1 reads SQVTM; CDR2 reads ANQGSEA. This CDR3 comprises 13 residues. The CDR3: CSVRGGVHYEQYF. For the CDR3, the DNA is TGCAGCGTCCGCGGGGGGGTTCACTACGAGCAGTACTTC.

The V gene is TRBV6-2 or TRBV6-3, the J gene TRBJ1-5; D remains ambiguous. V shed 3 bases and J shed 6 bases, with 9 bases lying between them. The CDR3 loop spans 13 amino acids. Germline-derived CDR1 and CDR2 are MNHEY and SVGEGT. The CDR3 is CASSYFNLQPQHF. CDR3 nucleotide sequence: TGTGCCAGCAGTTATTTTAATCTTCAGCCCCAGCATTTT.

This clonotype appeared a single time. This sequence may be a read error, since a much larger clone differs from it by one base. The J gene is TRBJ2-3, the V gene TRBV12-3 or TRBV12-4, with D possibly matching TRBD2 (5 bases). CDR3 size: 15 residues. The CDR3 is CASSLSGSSTDMQYF. CDR3 in DNA: TGTGCCAGCAGCCTAAGCGGATCTAGCACAGATATGCAGTATTTT.

With regard to this clonotype: It may be a read error: a sequence one base away is much more abundant. The chain carries TRBV7-2 and TRBJ2-1; D is possibly TRBD1 (6 bases). The CDR3 length is 13 residues. In germline, CDR1 is SGHTA, CDR2 FQGNSA. Trimming removed 4 bases at V and 6 bases at J, with 10 bases between. CDR3 in amino acids: CASSYRESNEQFF. In DNA form, the CDR3 reads TGTGCCAGCAGCTACAGGGAAAGCAATGAGCAGTTCTTC. The variable domain in full, completed from reference TRBV7-2 and TRBJ2-1, reads GAGVSQSPSNKVTEKGKDVELRCDPISGHTALYWYRQSLGQGLEFLIYFQGNSAPDKSGLPSDRFSAERTGGSVSTLTIQRTQQEDSAVYLCASSYRESNEQFFGPGTRLTVL.

The V call is TRBV7-2, the J call TRBJ1-2, with D uncertain. Germline assignment: CDR1 SGHTA and CDR2 FQGNSA. Trimming removed 4 bases at V and 8 bases at J, with 11 bases between. CDR3 length: 12 residues. CDR3 residues: CASSSSFWGYTF. The DNA of the CDR3 is TGTGCCAGCAGCTCTTCGTTCTGGGGCTACACCTTC.

The chain couples TRBV6-5 to TRBJ1-2, with a possible D match to TRBD1 (5 bases). Germline V lookup: CDR1 MNHEY, CDR2 SVGAGI. Trimming removed 0 bases at V and 4 bases at J, with 12 bases between. The CDR3 totals 15 residues. DNA for the CDR3: TGTGCCAGCAGTTACTCGGGGGGAGTGAGCTATGGCTACACCTTC. Translating it yields CASSYSGGVSYGYTF.

The chain employs TRBV5-1 and TRBJ2-4; D ambiguous. The CDR3 contains 11 residues. Trimming stripped 1 base from V and 8 bases from J, with 4 bases between. Per the germline V gene, CDR1 is SGHRS and CDR2 is YFSETQ. CDR3 nucleotide sequence: TGCGCCAGCAGCTTGTGGGACATTCAGTACTTC. This encodes CASSLWDIQYF.